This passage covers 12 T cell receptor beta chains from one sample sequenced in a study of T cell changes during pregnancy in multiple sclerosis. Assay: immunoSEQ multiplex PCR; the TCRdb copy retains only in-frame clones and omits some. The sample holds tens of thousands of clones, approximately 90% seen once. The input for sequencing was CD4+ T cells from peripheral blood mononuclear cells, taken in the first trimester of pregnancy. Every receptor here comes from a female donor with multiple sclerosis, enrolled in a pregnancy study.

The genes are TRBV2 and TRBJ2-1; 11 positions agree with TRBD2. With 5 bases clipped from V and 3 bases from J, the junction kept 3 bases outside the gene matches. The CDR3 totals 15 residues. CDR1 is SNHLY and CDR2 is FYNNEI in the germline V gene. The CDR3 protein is CASSRGLADYNEQFF. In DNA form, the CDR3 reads TGTGCCAGCAGTAGGGGACTAGCGGACTACAATGAGCAGTTCTTC.

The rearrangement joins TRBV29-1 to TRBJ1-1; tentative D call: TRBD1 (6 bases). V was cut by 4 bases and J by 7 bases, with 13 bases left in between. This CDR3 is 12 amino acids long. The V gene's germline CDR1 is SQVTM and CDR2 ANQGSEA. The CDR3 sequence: CSVAGRGNEAFF. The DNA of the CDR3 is TGCAGCGTTGCGGGAAGGGGGAATGAAGCTTTCTTT.

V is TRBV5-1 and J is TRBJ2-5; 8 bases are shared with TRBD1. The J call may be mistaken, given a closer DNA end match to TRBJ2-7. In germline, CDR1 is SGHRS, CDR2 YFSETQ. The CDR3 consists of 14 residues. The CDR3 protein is CASSSGQGRYEQYF. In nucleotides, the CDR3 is TGCGCCAGCAGCAGTGGACAGGGACGATACGAGCAGTACTTC.

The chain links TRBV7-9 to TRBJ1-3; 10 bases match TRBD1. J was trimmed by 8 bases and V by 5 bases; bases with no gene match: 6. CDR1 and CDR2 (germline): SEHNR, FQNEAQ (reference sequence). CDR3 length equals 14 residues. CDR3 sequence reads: CASSRDRGQYTIYF. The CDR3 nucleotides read TGTGCCAGCAGCCGGGACAGGGGACAATACACCATATATTTT.

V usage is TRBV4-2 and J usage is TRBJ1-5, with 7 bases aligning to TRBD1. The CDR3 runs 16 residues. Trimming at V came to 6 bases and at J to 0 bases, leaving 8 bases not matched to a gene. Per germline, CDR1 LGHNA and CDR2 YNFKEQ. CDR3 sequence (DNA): TGTGCCAGCAGGATTCAAACAGGGGATAGCAATCAGCCCCAGCATTTT. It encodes CASRIQTGDSNQPQHF.

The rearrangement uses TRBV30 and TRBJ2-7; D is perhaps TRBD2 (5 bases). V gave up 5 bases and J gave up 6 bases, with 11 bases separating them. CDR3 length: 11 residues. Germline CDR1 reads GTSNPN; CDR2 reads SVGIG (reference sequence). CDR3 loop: CAWAQDSEQYF. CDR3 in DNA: TGTGCCTGGGCCCAGGACTCCGAGCAGTACTTC.

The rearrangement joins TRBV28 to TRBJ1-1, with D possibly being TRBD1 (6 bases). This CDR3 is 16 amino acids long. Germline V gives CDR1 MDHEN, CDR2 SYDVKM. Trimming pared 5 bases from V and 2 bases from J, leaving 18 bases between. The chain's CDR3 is CASSPYRQARNTEAFF. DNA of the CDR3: TGTGCCAGCAGTCCCTACCGACAGGCCAGAAACACTGAAGCTTTCTTT.

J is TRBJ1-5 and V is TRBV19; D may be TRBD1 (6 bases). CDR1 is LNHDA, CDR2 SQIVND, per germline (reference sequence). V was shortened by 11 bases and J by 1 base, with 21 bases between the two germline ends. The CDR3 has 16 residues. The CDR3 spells CAGGTGSEPSNQPQHF. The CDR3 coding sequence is TGTGCCGGGGGTACAGGGTCGGAGCCAAGCAATCAGCCCCAGCATTTT.

The CDR3 DNA follows: TGTGCCAGCAGACCTCCGGGACAAGTTAATTCACCCCTCCACTTT. Amino acid sequence: CASRPPGQVNSPLHF. The chain is built from TRBV6-6 and TRBJ1-6; D is perhaps TRBD1 (6 bases). Trimming shortened V by 6 bases and J by 6 bases, and 15 bases separated the two germline ends. This CDR3 has 15 amino acids. Germline V CDR1 and CDR2: MNHNY, SVGAGI (reference sequence).

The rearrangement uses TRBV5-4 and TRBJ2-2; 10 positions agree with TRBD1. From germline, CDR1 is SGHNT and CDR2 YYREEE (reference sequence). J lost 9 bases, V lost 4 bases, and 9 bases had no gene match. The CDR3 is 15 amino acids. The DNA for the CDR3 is TGTGCCAGCAGCGTCACCGGGACAGGGGCCCGGGAGCTGTTTTTT. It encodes CASSVTGTGARELFF.

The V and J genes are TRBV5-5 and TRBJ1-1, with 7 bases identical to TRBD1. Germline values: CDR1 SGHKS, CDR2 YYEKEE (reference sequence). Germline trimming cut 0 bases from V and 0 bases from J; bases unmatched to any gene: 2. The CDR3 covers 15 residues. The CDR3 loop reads CASSLDRGLNTEAFF. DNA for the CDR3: TGTGCCAGCAGCTTGGACAGGGGCTTGAACACTGAAGCTTTCTTT.

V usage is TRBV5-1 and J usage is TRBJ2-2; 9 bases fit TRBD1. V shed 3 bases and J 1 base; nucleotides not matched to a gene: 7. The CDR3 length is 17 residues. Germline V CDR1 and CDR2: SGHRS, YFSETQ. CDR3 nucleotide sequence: TGCGCCAGCAGCTGGCGCGGGGGACAGGGGAACACCGGGGAGCTGTTTTTT. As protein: CASSWRGGQGNTGELFF.